Described below is a single TCR beta chain sequence and its context. The CDR3 covers 16 residues. The V gene's germline CDR1 is SGDLS and CDR2 YYNGEE. The ends lost 0 bases at V and 5 bases at J; junction bases unmatched: 10. This specimen comes from a study of blood T cell repertoires in COVID-19. Study summary: There were acute and convalescent COVID-19 samples, and they came from the United States, Italy and Spain. In each case, the material was cDNA or gDNA derived from T cells, B-cell-depleted T cells, or PBMCs.

As originally analysed: From reference gene primer amplification, estimates of nucleated cell counts were derived. Generated by immunoSEQ multiplex PCR, the TCRdb table keeps only in-frame clones and is missing some. V, J and clone size were drawn from that table, and D and trimming were deduced from the DNA. This table holds around 300,000 clones, around 83% found once. The sequence came from a man aged 25-45 years with active or convalescent COVID-19. The sequenced sample consisted of peripheral blood. This chain links TRBV9 with TRBJ1-2; TRBD1 matches 7 bases. CDR3: CASSVGETGKLYGYTF. The CDR3 DNA follows: TGTGCCAGCAGCGTAGGGGAGACAGGGAAGCTATATGGCTACACCTTC.